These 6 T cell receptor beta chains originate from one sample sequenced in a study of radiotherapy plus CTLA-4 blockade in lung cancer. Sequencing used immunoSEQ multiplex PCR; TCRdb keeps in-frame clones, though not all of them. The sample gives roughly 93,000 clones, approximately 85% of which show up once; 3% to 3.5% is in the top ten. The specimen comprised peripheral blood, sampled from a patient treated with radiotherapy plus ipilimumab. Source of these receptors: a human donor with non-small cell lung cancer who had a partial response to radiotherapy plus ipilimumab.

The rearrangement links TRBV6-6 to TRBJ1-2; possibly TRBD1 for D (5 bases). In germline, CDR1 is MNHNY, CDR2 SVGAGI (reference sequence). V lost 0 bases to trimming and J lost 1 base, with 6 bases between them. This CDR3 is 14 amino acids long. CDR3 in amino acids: CASSYSQGNYGYTF. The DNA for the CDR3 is TGTGCCAGCAGTTACTCCCAGGGTAACTATGGCTACACCTTC.

The CDR3 spells CASSPQRGAGEQYF. Written as DNA, the CDR3 is TGTGCCAGCAGTCCACAGCGGGGGGCCGGCGAGCAGTACTTC. The rearrangement uses TRBV28 and TRBJ2-7; 9 positions match TRBD2. This CDR3 spans 14 amino acids. V dropped 5 bases and J dropped 6; count of bases not matched to a gene: 8. Per the germline V gene, CDR1 is MDHEN and CDR2 is SYDVKM.

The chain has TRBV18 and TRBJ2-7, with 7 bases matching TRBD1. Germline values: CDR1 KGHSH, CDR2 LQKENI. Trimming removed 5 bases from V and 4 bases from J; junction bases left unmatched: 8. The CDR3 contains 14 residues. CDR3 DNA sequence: TGTGCCAGCTCATCTAAGGGGGCCTCATACGAGCAGTACTTC. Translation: CASSSKGASYEQYF.

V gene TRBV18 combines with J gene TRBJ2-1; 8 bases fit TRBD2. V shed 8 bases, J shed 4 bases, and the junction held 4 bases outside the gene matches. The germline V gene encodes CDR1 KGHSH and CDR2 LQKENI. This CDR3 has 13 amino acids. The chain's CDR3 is CASTAGVYNEQFF. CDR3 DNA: TGTGCCAGCACAGCGGGAGTGTACAATGAGCAGTTCTTC.

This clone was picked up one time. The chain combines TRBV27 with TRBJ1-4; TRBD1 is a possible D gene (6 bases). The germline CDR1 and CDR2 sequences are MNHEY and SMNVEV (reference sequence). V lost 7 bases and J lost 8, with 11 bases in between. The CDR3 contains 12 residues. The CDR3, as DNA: TGTGCCAGCACCACAGGGTACGAAAAACTGTTTTTT. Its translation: CASTTGYEKLFF.

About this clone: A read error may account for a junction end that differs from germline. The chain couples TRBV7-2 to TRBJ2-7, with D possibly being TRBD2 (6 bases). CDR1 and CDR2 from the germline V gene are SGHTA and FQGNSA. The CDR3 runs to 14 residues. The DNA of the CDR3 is TGTGCCAGCACCTTCAGTAGCGGAACCTACGGGCAGTACTTC. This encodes CASTFSSGTYGQYF.